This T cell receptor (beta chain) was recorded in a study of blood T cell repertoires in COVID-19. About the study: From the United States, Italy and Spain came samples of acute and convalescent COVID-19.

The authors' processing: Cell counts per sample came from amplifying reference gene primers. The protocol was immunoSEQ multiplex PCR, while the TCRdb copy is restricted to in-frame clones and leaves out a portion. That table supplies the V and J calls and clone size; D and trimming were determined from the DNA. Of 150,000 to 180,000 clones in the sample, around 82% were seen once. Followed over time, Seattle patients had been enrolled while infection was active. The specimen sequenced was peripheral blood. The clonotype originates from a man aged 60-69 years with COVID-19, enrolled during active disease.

The CDR3 DNA reads TGTGCCAGCAGCTCCAGACTAGCGGGAGATCGCGAGCAGTACTTC. Protein product: CASSSRLAGDREQYF. This chain connects TRBV7-9 to TRBJ2-7, with TRBD2 identical over 12 bases. Germline CDR1 SEHNR, CDR2 FQNEAQ (reference sequence). The ends lost 4 bases at V and 6 bases at J; junction bases unmatched: 7. The CDR3 runs 15 residues.